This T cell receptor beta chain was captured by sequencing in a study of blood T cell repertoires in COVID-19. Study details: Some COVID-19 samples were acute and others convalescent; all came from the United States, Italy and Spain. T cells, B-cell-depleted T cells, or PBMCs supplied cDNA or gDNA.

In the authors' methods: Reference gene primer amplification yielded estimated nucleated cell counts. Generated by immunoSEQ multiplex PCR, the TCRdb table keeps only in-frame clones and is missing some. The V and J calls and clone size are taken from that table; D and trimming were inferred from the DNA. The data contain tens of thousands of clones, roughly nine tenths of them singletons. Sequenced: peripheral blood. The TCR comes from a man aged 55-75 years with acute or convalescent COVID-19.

This CDR3 is CASSFGGAYTF. CDR3 DNA: TGTGCCAGCAGTTTTGGGGGGGCCTACACCTTC. The V and J genes are TRBV27 and TRBJ1-2, with D maybe TRBD1 (6 bases). Germline CDR1 is MNHEY and CDR2 is SMNVEV (reference sequence). This CDR3 is built from 11 residues. Between the trimmed V and J ends, which lost 3 bases and 10 bases, there was a span of 9 bases.